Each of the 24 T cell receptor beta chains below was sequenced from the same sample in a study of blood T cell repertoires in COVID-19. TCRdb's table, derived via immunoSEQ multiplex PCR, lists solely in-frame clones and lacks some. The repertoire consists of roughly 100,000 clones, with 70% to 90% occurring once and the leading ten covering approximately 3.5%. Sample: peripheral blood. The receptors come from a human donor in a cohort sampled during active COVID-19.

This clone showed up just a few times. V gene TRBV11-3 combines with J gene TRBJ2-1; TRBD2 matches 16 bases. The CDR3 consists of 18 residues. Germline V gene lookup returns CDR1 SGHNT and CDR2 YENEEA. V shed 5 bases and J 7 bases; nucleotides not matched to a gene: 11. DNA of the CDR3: TGTGCCAGCAGCCCCGGGACTAGCGGGAGGGCCTGGGGGAATGAGCAGTTCTTC. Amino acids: CASSPGTSGRAWGNEQFF.

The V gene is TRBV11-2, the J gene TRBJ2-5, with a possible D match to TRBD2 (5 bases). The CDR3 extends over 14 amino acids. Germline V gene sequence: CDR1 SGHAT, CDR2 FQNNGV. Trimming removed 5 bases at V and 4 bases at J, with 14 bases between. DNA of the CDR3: TGTGCCAGCAGCCCGCAAGAGGCGGGAGAGACCCAGTACTTC. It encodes CASSPQEAGETQYF. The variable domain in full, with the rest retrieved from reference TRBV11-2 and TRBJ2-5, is EAGVAQSPRYKIIEKRQSVAFWCNPISGHATLYWYQQILGQGPKLLIQFQNNGVVDDSQLPKDRFSAERLKGVDSTLKIQPAKLEDSAVYLCASSPQEAGETQYFGPGTRLLVL.

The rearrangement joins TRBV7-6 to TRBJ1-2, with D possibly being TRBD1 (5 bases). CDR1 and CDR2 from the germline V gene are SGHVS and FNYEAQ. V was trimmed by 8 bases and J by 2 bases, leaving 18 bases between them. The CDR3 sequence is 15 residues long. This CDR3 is CASVPGRGENYGYTF. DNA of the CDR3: TGTGCCAGCGTACCTGGGAGGGGAGAAAACTATGGCTACACCTTC.

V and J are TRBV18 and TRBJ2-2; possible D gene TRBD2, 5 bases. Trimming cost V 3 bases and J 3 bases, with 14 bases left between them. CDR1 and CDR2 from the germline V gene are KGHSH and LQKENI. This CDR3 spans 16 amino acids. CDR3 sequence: CASSPTLRVDTGELFF. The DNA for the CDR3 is TGTGCCAGCTCACCCACCTTGAGGGTCGACACCGGGGAGCTGTTTTTT. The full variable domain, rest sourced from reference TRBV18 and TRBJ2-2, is NAGVMQNPRHLVRRRGQEARLRCSPMKGHSHVYWYRQLPEEGLKFMVYLQKENIIDESGMPKERFSAEFPKEGPSILRIQQVVRGDSAAYFCASSPTLRVDTGELFFGEGSRLTVL.

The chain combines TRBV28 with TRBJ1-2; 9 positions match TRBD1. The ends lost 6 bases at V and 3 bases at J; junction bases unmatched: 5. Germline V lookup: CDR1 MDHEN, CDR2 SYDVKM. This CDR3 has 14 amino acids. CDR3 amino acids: CASSTTGGDYGYTF. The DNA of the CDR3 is TGTGCCAGCAGCACAACAGGGGGCGACTATGGCTACACCTTC.

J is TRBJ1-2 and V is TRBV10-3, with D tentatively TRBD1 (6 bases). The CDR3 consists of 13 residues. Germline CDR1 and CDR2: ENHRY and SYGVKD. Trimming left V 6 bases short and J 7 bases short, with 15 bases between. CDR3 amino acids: CAISMDSEAGYTF. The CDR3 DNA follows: TGTGCCATCAGCATGGACAGTGAAGCTGGCTACACCTTC.

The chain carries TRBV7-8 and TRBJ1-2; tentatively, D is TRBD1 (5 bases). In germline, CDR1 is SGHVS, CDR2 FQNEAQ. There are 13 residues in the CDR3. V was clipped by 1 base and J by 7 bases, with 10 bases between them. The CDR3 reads CASSLDGGRGYTF. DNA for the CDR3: TGTGCCAGCAGCTTAGACGGGGGTCGTGGCTACACCTTC. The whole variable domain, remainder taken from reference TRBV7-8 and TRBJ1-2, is GAGVSQSPRYKVAKRGQDVALRCDPISGHVSLFWYQQALGQGPEFLTYFQNEAQLDKSGLPSDRFFAERPEGSVSTLKIQRTQQEDSAVYLCASSLDGGRGYTFGSGTRLTVV.

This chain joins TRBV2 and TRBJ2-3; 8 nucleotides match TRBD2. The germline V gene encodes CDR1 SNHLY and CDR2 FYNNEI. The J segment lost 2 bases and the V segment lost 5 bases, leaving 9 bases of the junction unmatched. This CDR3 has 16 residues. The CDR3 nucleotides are TGTGCCAGCAGTAAGGACGGGGGGGCCGACACAGATACGCAGTATTTT. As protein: CASSKDGGADTDTQYF.

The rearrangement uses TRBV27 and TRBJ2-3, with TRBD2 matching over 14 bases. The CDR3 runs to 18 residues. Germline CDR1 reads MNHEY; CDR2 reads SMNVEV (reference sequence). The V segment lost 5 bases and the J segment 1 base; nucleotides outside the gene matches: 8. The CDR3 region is CASSPWTSGGMGTDTQYF. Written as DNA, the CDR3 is TGTGCCAGCAGTCCCTGGACTAGCGGGGGGATGGGCACAGATACGCAGTATTTT.

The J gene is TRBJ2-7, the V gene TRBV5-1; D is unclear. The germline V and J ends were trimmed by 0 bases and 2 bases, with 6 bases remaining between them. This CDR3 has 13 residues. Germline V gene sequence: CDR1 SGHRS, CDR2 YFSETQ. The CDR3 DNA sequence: TGCGCCAGCAGCTTGGCCCAGGCCTACGAGCAGTACTTC. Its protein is CASSLAQAYEQYF.

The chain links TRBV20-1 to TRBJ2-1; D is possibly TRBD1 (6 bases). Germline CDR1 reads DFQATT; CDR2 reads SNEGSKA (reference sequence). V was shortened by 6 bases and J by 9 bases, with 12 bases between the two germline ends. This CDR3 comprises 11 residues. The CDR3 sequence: CSAQQGFEQFF. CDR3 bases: TGCAGTGCGCAACAGGGTTTTGAGCAGTTCTTC.

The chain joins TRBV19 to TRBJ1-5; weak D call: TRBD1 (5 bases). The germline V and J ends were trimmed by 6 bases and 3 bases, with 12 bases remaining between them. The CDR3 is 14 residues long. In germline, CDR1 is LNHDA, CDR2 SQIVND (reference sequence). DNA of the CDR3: TGTGCCAGTAGCGACACAGGATCCAATCAGCCCCAGCATTTT. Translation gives CASSDTGSNQPQHF.

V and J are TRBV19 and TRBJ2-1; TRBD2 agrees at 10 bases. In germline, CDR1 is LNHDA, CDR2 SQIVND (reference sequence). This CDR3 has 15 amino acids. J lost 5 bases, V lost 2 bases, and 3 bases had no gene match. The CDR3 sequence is CASSILAGVDNEQFF. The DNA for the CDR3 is TGTGCCAGTAGTATACTAGCGGGAGTCGACAATGAGCAGTTCTTC. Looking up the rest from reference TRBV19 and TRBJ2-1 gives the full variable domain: DGGITQSPKYLFRKEGQNVTLSCEQNLNHDAMYWYRQDPGQGLRLIYYSQIVNDFQKGDIAEGYSVSREKKESFPLTVTSAQKNPTAFYLCASSILAGVDNEQFFGPGTRLTVL.

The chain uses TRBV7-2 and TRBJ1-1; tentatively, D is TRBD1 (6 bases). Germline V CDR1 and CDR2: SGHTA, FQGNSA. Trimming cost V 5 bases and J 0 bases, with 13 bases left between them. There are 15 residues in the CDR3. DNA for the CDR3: TGTGCCAGCAGCCCGCCGGGGGGGCTGAACACTGAAGCTTTCTTT. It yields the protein CASSPPGGLNTEAFF.

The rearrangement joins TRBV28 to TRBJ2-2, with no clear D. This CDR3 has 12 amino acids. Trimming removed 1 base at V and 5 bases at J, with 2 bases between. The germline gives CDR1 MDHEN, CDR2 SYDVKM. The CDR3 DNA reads TGTGCCAGCAGTTTATTAACCGGGGAGCTGTTTTTT. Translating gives CASSLLTGELFF.

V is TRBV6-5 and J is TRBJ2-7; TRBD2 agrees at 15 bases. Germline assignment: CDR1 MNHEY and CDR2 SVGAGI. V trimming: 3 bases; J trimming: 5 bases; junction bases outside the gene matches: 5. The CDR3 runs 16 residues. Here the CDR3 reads CASSYRGTSGRHEQYF. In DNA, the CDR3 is TGTGCCAGCAGTTATCGGGGGACTAGCGGGAGGCACGAGCAGTACTTC.

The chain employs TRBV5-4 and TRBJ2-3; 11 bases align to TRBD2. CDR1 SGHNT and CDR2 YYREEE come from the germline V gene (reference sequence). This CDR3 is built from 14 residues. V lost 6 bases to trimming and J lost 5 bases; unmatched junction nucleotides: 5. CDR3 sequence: CASKRGLAVDTQYF. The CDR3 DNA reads TGTGCCAGCAAAAGGGGACTAGCGGTAGATACGCAGTATTTT.

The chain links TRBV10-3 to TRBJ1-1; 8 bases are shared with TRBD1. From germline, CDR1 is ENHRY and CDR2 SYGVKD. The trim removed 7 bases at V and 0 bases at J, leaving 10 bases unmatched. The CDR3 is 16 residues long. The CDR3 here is CAIKRQGLPMNTEAFF. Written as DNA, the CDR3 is TGTGCCATCAAAAGACAGGGGCTCCCCATGAACACTGAAGCTTTCTTT.

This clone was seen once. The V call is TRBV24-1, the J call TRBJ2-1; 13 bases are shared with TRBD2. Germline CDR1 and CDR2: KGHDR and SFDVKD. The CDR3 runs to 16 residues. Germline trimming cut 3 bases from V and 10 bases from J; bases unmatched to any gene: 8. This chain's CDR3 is CATSDPGLAGDGEQFF. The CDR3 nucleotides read TGTGCCACCAGTGATCCCGGACTAGCGGGAGATGGAGAGCAGTTCTTC.

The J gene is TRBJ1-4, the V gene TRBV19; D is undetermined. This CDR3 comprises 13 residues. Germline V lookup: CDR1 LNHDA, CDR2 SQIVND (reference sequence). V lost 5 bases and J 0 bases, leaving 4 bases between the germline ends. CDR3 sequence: CASSQSTNEKLFF. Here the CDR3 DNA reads TGTGCCAGTAGTCAATCAACTAATGAAAAACTGTTTTTT.

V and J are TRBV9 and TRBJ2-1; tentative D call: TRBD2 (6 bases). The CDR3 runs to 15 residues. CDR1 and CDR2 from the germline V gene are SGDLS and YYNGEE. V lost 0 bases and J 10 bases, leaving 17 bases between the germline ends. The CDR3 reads CASSVAGSSGAEQFF. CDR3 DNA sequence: TGTGCCAGCAGCGTAGCAGGTAGTAGCGGAGCGGAGCAGTTCTTC.

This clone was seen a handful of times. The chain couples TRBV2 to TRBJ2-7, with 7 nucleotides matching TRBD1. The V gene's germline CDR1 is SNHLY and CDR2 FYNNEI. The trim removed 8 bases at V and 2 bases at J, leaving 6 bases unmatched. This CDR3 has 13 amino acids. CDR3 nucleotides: TGTGCCAGCGGGGGACAGTGGACCTACGAGCAGTACTTC. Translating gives CASGGQWTYEQYF.

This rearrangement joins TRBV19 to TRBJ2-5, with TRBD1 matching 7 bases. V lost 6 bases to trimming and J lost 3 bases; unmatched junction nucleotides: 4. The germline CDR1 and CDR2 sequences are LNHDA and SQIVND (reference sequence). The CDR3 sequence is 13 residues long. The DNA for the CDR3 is TGTGCCAGTAGGCGCGGACAGGAAGAGACCCAGTACTTC. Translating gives CASRRGQEETQYF.

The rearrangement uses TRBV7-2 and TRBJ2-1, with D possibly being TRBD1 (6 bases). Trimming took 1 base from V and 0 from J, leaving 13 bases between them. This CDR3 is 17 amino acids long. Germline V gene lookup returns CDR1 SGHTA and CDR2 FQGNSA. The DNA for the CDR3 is TGTGCCAGCAGCTTAGTTGGGGGCGGAAACTCCTACAATGAGCAGTTCTTC. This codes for CASSLVGGGNSYNEQFF.